This T cell receptor (beta chain) was documented in a study of CD8 T cells in Susac syndrome (dated by TCRdb to the late 2010s). Study-wide context: Among the sequenced Susac syndrome patients, 5 or 6 had clinically active disease and about eight were in clinical remission. At blood withdrawal, Susac syndrome patients were either therapy-naive, taking corticosteroids (in some cases with IVIg as well), or taking IVIg alone. Whether CD8+ T cell activation and differentiation in Susac syndrome was antigen driven was tested using repertoire sequencing.

Paper-wide results and their limitations: The study acknowledged that relatively few individuals were included in the TCR sequencing and HLA analysis. The CD4+ T cell repertoire of patients with Susac syndrome showed no detectable clonal expansion.

In the case of this clonotype: No cognate antigen has been identified for it. Within one base of it there is no much larger clone, and no base qualities were kept.

RNA was extracted using the RNeasy kit, and roughly 0.45 to 1 ug of the RNA was reverse transcribed with random hexamers. The immunoSEQ multiplex PCR assay, covering 54 Vbeta and 13 Jbeta segments, was used to amplify TCR beta CDR3 regions. To correct PCR amplification bias, a synthetic template baseline was used for both primer optimization and computational correction. Under the source paper's analysis protocol: Reads were assigned to V, D and J genes according to IMGT and analyzed in immunoSEQ Analyzer, with only productive sequences retained. Clonality was computed as one minus Shannon entropy normalized by log2 of the number of productive unique sequences. For each patient and control, public and private clones were evaluated within the 100 most prevalent clones. Clones were defined as Susac-specific if absent from the healthy and MS cohorts, from roughly 1,100 published viral clones and from other ImmuneACCESS disease sequences. Starting from the raw public reads, TCRdb applied fastp trimming at Q25, assembled clones with MiXCR and retained in-frame beta chains. All rows with the same CDR3 protein become a single entry with the most common DNA and genes. In this record, the V and J calls reflect TCRdb's handling and not the investigators' own analysis. This sample has about 150,000 distinct CDR3 sequences in its table, and 90% to 95% of those were observed once. Of the sample, 0.15% to 0.2% falls within the top ten clones.

High-throughput TCR beta sequencing profiled peripheral blood CD8+ and CD4+ T cells from healthy donors, Susac syndrome patients and multiple sclerosis patients. The Susac syndrome patients fulfilled recently defined diagnostic criteria for definite or probable disease. CD8+ TEMRA cells were enriched by FACS, while bulk CD8+ and CD4+ T cells were purified by magnetic negative isolation. Blood was collected in EDTA tubes and processed within 24 hours, with PBMCs isolated through density gradient centrifugation. PBMCs intended for TCR sequencing were cryopreserved in liquid nitrogen and thawed later in a water bath at 37 degrees C. The sorted or isolated CD4+, CD8+ and CD8+ TEMRA cells reached a purity of at least 90%. Including cysteine and phenylalanine, the CDR3 has 16 amino acids. The read is trimmed to its CDR3 DNA, 48 bases read in frame from base 1. The germline V gene sets CDR1 to SQVTM and CDR2 to ANQGSEA. Trimming takes 2 bases from V and 6 bases from J, and the germline ends sit 23 bases apart.

Recombination linked TRBV29-1 to TRBJ2-7; the D gene is unclear. Sequenced sample: CD4+ T cells from PBMCs. The clonotype comes from a human donor with Susac syndrome. The CDR3 region has the sequence CSVELFSLGYTIEQYF. The sequenced DNA: TGCAGCGTTGAATTGTTTTCCTTAGGCTACACTATCGAGCAGTACTTC.